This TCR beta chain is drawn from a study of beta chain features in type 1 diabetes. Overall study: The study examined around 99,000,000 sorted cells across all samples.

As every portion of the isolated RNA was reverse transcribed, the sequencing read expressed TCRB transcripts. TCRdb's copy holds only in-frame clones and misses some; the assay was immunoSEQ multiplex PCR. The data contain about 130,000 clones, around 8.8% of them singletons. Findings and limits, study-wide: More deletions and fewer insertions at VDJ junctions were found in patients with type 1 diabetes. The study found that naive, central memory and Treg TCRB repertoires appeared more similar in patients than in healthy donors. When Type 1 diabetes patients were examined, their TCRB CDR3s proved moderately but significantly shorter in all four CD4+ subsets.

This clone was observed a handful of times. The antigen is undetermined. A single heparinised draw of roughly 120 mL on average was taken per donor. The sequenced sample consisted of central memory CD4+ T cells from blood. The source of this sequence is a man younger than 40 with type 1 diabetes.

CDR3 loop: CASSSTSSADTQYF. In DNA, the CDR3 is TGTGCCAGCAGCTCGACTAGCTCCGCAGATACGCAGTATTTT. This chain joins TRBV7-9 and TRBJ2-3; TRBD2 aligns across 7 bases. The CDR3 consists of 14 residues. Germline CDR1 and CDR2: SEHNR and FQNEAQ (reference sequence). The V segment lost 4 bases and the J segment 4 bases; nucleotides outside the gene matches: 5.